These T cell receptor beta chains were read from a single sample in a study of cytomegalovirus exposure and HLA in healthy donors. Generated by immunoSEQ multiplex PCR, the TCRdb table keeps only in-frame clones and is missing some. The table includes 150,000 to 200,000 clones, roughly four fifths detected once. Sequencing was performed on PBMCs. All receptors derive from a man under 40 in good health and CMV-seronegative. The CDR3 runs from the conserved cysteine through the conserved F or W. Each record gives: D gene, J gene, clone size, V gene, CDR3 DNA, CDR3 protein. A D gene is named only where the DNA matches it firmly. A row's size may be missing; if present it is once, few, many or a size class.

.	TRBJ1-1	.	TRBV7-9	TGTGCCAGCAGTAAACCGAACATGAACACTGAAGCTTTCTTT	CASSKPNMNTEAFF
.	TRBJ2-5	few	TRBV7-9	TGTGCCAGCAGACCACCCGGAGATATCGGAGAGACCCAGTACTTC	CASRPPGDIGETQYF
TRBD2	TRBJ2-2	.	TRBV7-2	TGTGCCAGCAGGGCCTTCGGGGGAGGGTCCACCGGGGAGCTGTTTTTT	CASRAFGGGSTGELFF
TRBD1	TRBJ2-2	.	TRBV10-3	TGTGCCATCAGAGACACAGGGGACACCGGGGAGCTGTTTTTT	CAIRDTGDTGELFF
.	TRBJ1-1	.	TRBV12-2	TGTGCAAGTCGCTTAGCTTATAGGGGGTGGACTGAAGCTTTCTTT	CASRLAYRGWTEAFF
.	TRBJ1-2	.	TRBV6-5	TGTGCCAGCAGTTACTCGAATCGGGGGGCTTATGGCTACACCTTC	CASSYSNRGAYGYTF
TRBD1	TRBJ2-7	.	TRBV9	TGTGCCAGCAGCGTAGTCGACAGGGACTACGAGCAGTACTTC	CASSVVDRDYEQYF
TRBD2	TRBJ2-7	.	TRBV5-1	TGCGCCAGCAGCTTAACTAGCGGGAGTTACGAGCAGTACTTC	CASSLTSGSYEQYF
TRBD1	TRBJ1-1	.	TRBV18	TGTGCCAGCTCACCTAAGGGACAGCTCCCTGAAGCTTTCTTT	CASSPKGQLPEAFF
.	TRBJ1-1	.	TRBV6-1	TGTGCCAGCAGGGAGACAGGGAACACTGAAGCTTTCTTT	CASRETGNTEAFF
.	TRBJ2-7	.	TRBV9	TGTGCCAGCAGCGAACAGGAGGGCACTTCCGAGCAGTACTTC	CASSEQEGTSEQYF
TRBD1	TRBJ2-1	.	TRBV5-1	TGCGCCAGCAGCTCGGGACAGGGCCTCGATGAGCAGTTCTTC	CASSSGQGLDEQFF
TRBD2	TRBJ2-3	.	TRBV6-4	TGTGCCAGCAAACCGGGACTAGCGTGGACAGATACGCAGTATTTT	CASKPGLAWTDTQYF
.	TRBJ2-1	.	TRBV27	TGTGCCAGCAGTTGGGGGCTCTCCTACAATGAGCAGTTCTTC	CASSWGLSYNEQFF
.	TRBJ1-4	.	TRBV6-6	TGTGCCAGCAGTTACCGGGGGGAGGCTAATGAAAAACTGTTTTTT	CASSYRGEANEKLFF
TRBD1	TRBJ1-1	.	TRBV30	TGTGCCTGGAGTAAGACAGGGTTTATGAACACTGAAGCTTTCTTT	CAWSKTGFMNTEAFF
.	TRBJ1-1	.	TRBV19	TGTGCCAGTAGGTCCACAGGGACGACTGAAGCTTTCTTT	CASRSTGTTEAFF
TRBD2	TRBJ2-1	few	TRBV11-2	TGTGCCAGCAGCTTCCTAGCGGGAGGGAACAATGAGCAGTTCTTC	CASSFLAGGNNEQFF
.	TRBJ1-5	.	TRBV21-1	TGTGCCAGCAGTTGGGACAGGGAACTGGTGGGCCAGCCCCAGCATTTT	CASSWDRELVGQPQHF
TRBD1	TRBJ1-1	.	TRBV19	TGTGCCAGTAGTATAGATTCGTTTACAGGGGGCACTGAAGCTTTCTTT	CASSIDSFTGGTEAFF
.	TRBJ2-7	few	TRBV7-9	TGTGCCAGCGGCCGGGACAACTCCTACGAGCAGTACTTC	CASGRDNSYEQYF
TRBD1	TRBJ2-7	.	TRBV27	TGTGCCAGCAGCCGAAGGACCGGGACAGGGTCTTACGAGCAGTACTTC	CASSRRTGTGSYEQYF
TRBD1	TRBJ2-7	few	TRBV7-9	TGTGCCAGCAGCATTCAGGACAGGCAAACCTACGAGCAGTACTTC	CASSIQDRQTYEQYF
TRBD1	TRBJ1-1	.	TRBV7-9	TGTTCCAGCAGCCCCGGGGCAAACAGGGGGACTGAAGCTTTCTTT	CSSSPGANRGTEAFF
TRBD2	TRBJ2-1	once	TRBV29-1	TGCAGCGTTGGACTAGCGGGAATAGAGCAGTTCTTC	CSVGLAGIEQFF
.	TRBJ2-2	.	TRBV10-3	TGTGCCATCAGAATACAGGGAGGGACCGGGGAGCTGTTTTTT	CAIRIQGGTGELFF
.	TRBJ2-7	.	TRBV7-6	TGTGCCAGCAGCTTGACAGATAACTACGAGCAGTACTTC	CASSLTDNYEQYF
TRBD1	TRBJ1-1	.	TRBV2	TGTGCCAGAGGGACAGGGGTGAACACTGAAGCTTTCTTT	CARGTGVNTEAFF
TRBD1	TRBJ2-1	.	TRBV5-1	TGCGCCAGCAGCTTGGCGAGGACAGGTTCGGATGAGCAGTTCTTC	CASSLARTGSDEQFF
.	TRBJ1-1	.	TRBV19	TGTGCCAGTAGATGGGGCTTGTCGAGGGCTTTCTTT	CASRWGLSRAFF
.	TRBJ1-1	once	TRBV6-1	TGTGCCAGTAAGCGGGTGAACACTGAAGCTTTCTTT	CASKRVNTEAFF